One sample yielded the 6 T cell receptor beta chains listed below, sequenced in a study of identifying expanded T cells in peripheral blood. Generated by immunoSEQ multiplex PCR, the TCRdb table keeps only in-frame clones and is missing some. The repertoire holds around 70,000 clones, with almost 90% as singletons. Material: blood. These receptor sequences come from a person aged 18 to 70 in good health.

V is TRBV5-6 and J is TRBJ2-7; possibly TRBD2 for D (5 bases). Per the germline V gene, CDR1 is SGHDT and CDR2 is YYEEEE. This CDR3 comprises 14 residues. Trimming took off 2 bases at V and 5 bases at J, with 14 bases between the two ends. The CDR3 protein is CASSFTSRVDEQYF. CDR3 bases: TGTGCCAGCAGCTTCACGTCGAGGGTGGACGAGCAGTACTTC.

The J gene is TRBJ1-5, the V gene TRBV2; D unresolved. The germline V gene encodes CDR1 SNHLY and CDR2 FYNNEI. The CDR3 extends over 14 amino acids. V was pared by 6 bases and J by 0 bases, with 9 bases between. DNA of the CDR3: TGTGCCAGCAGGGACGGTCTTAGCAATCAGCCCCAGCATTTT. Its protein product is CASRDGLSNQPQHF.

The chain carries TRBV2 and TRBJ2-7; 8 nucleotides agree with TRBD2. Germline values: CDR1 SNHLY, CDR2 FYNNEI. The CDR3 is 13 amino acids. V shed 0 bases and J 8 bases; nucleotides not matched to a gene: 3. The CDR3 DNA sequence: TGTGCCAGCAGTGAAGCGGCTAGCGGGCAGCAGTACTTC. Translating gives CASSEAASGQQYF.

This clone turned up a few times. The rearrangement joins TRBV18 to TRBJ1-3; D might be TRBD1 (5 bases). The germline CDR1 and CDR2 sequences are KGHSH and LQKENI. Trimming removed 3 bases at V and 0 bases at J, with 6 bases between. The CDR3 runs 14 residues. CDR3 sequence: CASSPDSSGNTIYF. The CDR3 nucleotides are TGTGCCAGCTCACCTGACAGCTCTGGAAACACCATATATTTT.

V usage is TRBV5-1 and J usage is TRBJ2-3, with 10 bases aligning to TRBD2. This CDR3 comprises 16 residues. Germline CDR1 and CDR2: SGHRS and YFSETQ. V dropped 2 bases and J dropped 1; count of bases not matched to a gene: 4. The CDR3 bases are TGCGCCAGCAGCTTTGTTGGGACTAGCGGCACAGATACGCAGTATTTT. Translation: CASSFVGTSGTDTQYF.

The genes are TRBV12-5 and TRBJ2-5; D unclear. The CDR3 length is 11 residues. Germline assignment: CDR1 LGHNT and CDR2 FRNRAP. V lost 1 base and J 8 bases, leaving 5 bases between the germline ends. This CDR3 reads CASGLAATQYF. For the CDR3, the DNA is TGTGCTAGTGGTTTGGCGGCAACCCAGTACTTC.